The source of this T cell receptor beta chain is a study of CD8 T cells in Susac syndrome. With 6 bases removed from V and 5 bases from J, the gap between germline ends came to 7 bases. The CDR3 runs 12 residues. Germline loops: CDR1 ENHRY, CDR2 SYGVKD. Patients with Susac syndrome met diagnostic criteria that were recently defined for definite or probable disease. Reverse transcription of roughly 0.5 to 1 ug RNA was performed with random hexamers. A multiplex approach, immunoSEQ multiplex PCR, amplified TCR beta CDR3 across 54 Vbeta and 13 Jbeta. TCRdb re-called the immunoSEQ multiplex PCR reads through MiXCR, storing one row per CDR3 protein. The sample consists of approximately 79,000 distinct CDR3 sequences, 80% to 95% of them appearing once.

V and J are TRBV10-3 and TRBJ2-2, with D hard to call. The sequence derives from a human donor with Susac syndrome. Specimen: CD8+ T cells from PBMCs. The CDR3 DNA reads as TGTGCCATCAGGGTGGAAACCGGGGAGCTGTTTTTT. Amino acid sequence: CAIRVETGELFF.